The present entry profiles one TCR beta chain with its context. What it binds is unknown. This specimen comes from a study of T cells in Graves' hyperthyroidism and ophthalmopathy. Turning to the study itself: Peripheral blood samples were taken at initial diagnosis, prior to any treatment. Study-wide results and caveats: Blood also contained most expanded thyroid clonotypes above 0.001.

It was RNA transcripts that yielded the amplified TCR beta CDR3 regions. The HTBI set primed first-round TCR CDR3 RT-PCR. TCRdb re-derived calls from the multiplex PCR reads in MiXCR, one entry per CDR3 protein. Among roughly 350,000 distinct CDR3 sequences listed, roughly an eighth were seen once. Trimming removed 5 bases at V and 4 bases at J, with 17 bases between. Germline V gene data show CDR1 as SGHVS and CDR2 as FNYEAQ. This CDR3 is 15 amino acids long. V usage is TRBV7-6 and J usage is TRBJ1-2; tentative D call: TRBD1 (5 bases). The sequence derives from a woman between 35 and 50 years old with Graves' ophthalmopathy. Sequenced input: blood. The CDR3 loop is CASSRGGEGTYGYTF. The CDR3 DNA reads TGTGCCAGCAGCCGCGGTGGGGAGGGGACCTATGGCTACACCTTC.